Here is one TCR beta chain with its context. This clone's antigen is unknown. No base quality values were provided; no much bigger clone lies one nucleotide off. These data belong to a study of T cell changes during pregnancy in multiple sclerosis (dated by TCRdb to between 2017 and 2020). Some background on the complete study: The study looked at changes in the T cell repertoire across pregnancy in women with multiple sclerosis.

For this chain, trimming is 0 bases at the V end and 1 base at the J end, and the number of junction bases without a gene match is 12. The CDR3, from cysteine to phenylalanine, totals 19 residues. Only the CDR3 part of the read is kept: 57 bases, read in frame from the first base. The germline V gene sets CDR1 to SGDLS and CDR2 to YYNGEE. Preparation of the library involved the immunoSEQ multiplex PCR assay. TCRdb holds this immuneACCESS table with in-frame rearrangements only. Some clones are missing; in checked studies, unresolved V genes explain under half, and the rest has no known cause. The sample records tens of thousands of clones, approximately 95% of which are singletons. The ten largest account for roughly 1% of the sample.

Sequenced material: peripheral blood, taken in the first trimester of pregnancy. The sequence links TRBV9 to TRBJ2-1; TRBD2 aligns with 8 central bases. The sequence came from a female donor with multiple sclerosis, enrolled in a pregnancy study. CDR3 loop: CASSVDVAGLLRSYNEQFF. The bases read TGTGCCAGCAGCGTAGATGTAGCGGGGTTACTCAGGTCCTACAATGAGCAGTTCTTC.